These 6 T cell receptor beta chains were all obtained from the same sample, sequenced in a study of regulatory T cells in long-lasting Graves disease listed by TCRdb under 2021. Library generation was performed with multiplex PCR. The instrument given in TCRdb is Illumina HiSeq 4000. TCR beta libraries were built with iRepertoire HTBI primers and Arm-PCR amplification of CDR3 regions. The public reads were reprocessed in TCRdb via fastp at Q25 and MiXCR, keeping in-frame beta chains. When rows share a CDR3 protein, they turn into one entry using the most common DNA and genes. The sample contains roughly 510,000 distinct CDR3 sequences, roughly a sixth of them found a single time. In total, the top ten clones hold around 12% of the sample. This specimen's time point label, interpreted: newly diagnosed GD, antithyroid drugs for less than 3 months. RNA was extracted from PBMCs in TRIzol for both TCR sequencing and RNA sequencing.

The sample was also reused in another study, on T cells in Graves' hyperthyroidism and ophthalmopathy.

The sequencing used peripheral blood mononuclear cells (PBMCs), collected at new diagnosis, from a patient treated with antithyroid drugs. The receptor source for this set is a man aged 18 to 30 with Graves disease. Donor details come from another sample of the same person, matched by shared clones.

Regarding this clonotype: A much larger clone is a single base away; this may be a read error. The chain carries TRBV28 and TRBJ1-1; D is ambiguous. CDR3 length: 14 amino acids. Germline values: CDR1 MDHEN, CDR2 SYDVKM. Written as DNA, the CDR3 is TGTGCCAGCACGCTGACACAATATTTCGCTGAAGCTTCCTTT. Protein product: CASTLTQYFAEASF.

V and J are TRBV7-9 and TRBJ1-2; no definite D call. Trimming removed 3 bases at V and 4 bases at J, with 12 bases between. CDR3 size: 14 residues. Germline V gene data show CDR1 as SEHNR and CDR2 as FQNEAQ (reference sequence). The CDR3 region is CASSLEVIGYGYTF. The CDR3 DNA follows: TGTGCCAGCAGCTTGGAGGTTATAGGCTATGGCTACACCTTC.

This clonotype has at least ten counts. This chain uses TRBV30 with TRBJ1-1; D gene uncertain. This CDR3 region has 14 residues. Germline CDR1 is GTSNPN and CDR2 is SVGIG (reference sequence). Trimming pared 2 bases from V and 3 bases from J, leaving 13 bases between. The CDR3 DNA reads as TGTGCCTGGAGTCTTGGGCTACGAGACACTGAAGCTTTCTTT. Translated: CAWSLGLRDTEAFF.

This clonotype was picked up many times. The chain combines TRBV20-1 with TRBJ1-1; TRBD1 is a possible D gene (6 bases). V was trimmed by 1 base and J by 5 bases, leaving 11 bases between them. CDR1 DFQATT and CDR2 SNEGSKA come from the germline V gene (reference sequence). CDR3 size: 13 residues. CDR3 sequence (DNA): TGCAGTGCTAGAGGAGGGGGGCGAACTGAAGCTTTCTTT. Encoded protein: CSARGGGRTEAFF.

The chain uses TRBV20-1 and TRBJ1-5, with D possibly matching TRBD1 (6 bases). V was clipped by 6 bases and J by 3 bases, with 21 bases between them. The CDR3 runs 16 residues. CDR1 and CDR2 (germline): DFQATT, SNEGSKA (reference sequence). Here the CDR3 DNA reads TGCAGTGCGCATACAGGGAAGAGAAGAAACAATCAGCCCCAGCATTTT. Translated, it gives CSAHTGKRRNNQPQHF.

This clonotype appeared many times. The chain employs TRBV30 and TRBJ2-5; TRBD1 aligns across 9 bases. V was clipped by 5 bases and J by 3 bases; unmatched bases: 4. CDR1 GTSNPN and CDR2 SVGIG come from the germline V gene (reference sequence). This CDR3 is 13 amino acids long. The CDR3 here is CAWDRGREETQYF. CDR3 nucleotide sequence: TGTGCCTGGGACAGGGGGAGGGAAGAGACCCAGTACTTC.